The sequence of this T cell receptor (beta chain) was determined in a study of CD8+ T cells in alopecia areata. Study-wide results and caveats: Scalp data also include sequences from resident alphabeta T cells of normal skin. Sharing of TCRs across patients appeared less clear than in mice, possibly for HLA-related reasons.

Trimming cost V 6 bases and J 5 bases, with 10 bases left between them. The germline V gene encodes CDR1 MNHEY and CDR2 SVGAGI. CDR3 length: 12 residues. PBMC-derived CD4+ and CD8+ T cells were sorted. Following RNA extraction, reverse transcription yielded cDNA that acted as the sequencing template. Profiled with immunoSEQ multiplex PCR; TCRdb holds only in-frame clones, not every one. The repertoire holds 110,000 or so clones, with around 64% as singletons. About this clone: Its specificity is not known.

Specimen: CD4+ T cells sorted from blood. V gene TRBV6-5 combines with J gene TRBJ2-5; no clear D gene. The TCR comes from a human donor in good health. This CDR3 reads CASSPARETQYF. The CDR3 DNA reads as TGTGCCAGCAGCCCCGCGCGGGAGACCCAGTACTTC.